Included here is one T cell receptor beta chain sequence, with context. Antigen specificity is unknown. Possible read error: a much larger clone is one base away. The same CDR3 arises from other DNA sequences in this sample as well. In the original processing: A classifier for distant metastasis in papillary thyroid cancer was constructed using CDR3 differences observed across clinicopathological groups. TCRdb re-called clones via MiXCR from the PCR reads. None of the V and J calls come from the authors' own analysis; TCRdb made them. The sample lists around 42,000 clones; approximately 10% were seen once. The data were obtained in a study of metastatic and nonmetastatic thyroid tumors. Study details: Both malignant and benign thyroid patients supplied peripheral blood and tumor or nodule tissue samples, across which the repertoires of these patients were then compared.

Study-wide results and limits: A significant increase in TCR beta diversity was reportedly seen in malignant thyroid tumors relative to benign nodules, in blood and tumor.

Among the patients, none had received any treatment before thyroid surgery. The CDR3 totals 16 residues. Germline V gene data show CDR1 as DFQATT and CDR2 as SNEGSKA (reference sequence). Sequenced sample: blood. The TCR sequence derives from a female donor with papillary thyroid cancer or a benign thyroid nodule (not recorded which). Some clones in this sample may be carry-over from other donors' samples. This chain joins TRBV20-1 and TRBJ2-1; tentative D call: TRBD2 (5 bases). CDR3 in amino acids: CSARDLSRESYNEQFF. The CDR3 DNA follows: TGCAGTGCTAGAGATCTATCGAGGGAGTCCTACAATGAGCAATTCTTC.